This entry concerns a single T cell receptor beta chain. What it binds is unknown. J was trimmed by 5 bases and V by 3 bases; bases with no gene match: 6. This CDR3 has 16 amino acids. In germline, CDR1 is KGHDR, CDR2 SFDVKD. This sample is part of a study of T cell responses to AZD1222 COVID-19 vaccine. The study, taken as a whole, reports: Donors skewed white British and female; clonal diversity was possibly underestimated. Only after the peak T cell response were repertoires sampled. Spike-specific TCR depth and breadth grew after two AZD1222 doses.

Libraries were prepared by immunoSEQ multiplex PCR; TCRdb keeps only in-frame clonotypes and omits some of them. The sample yields tens of thousands of clones, over 75% seen once. The receptor comes from an adult in good health. The material was peripheral blood, obtained on day 0 of AZD1222 vaccination. The chain is built from TRBV24-1 and TRBJ2-1; TRBD1 aligns across 10 bases. CDR3 protein: CATSDAGQGYHNEQFF. CDR3 nucleotides: TGTGCCACCAGTGATGCGGGACAGGGGTACCACAATGAGCAGTTCTTC.